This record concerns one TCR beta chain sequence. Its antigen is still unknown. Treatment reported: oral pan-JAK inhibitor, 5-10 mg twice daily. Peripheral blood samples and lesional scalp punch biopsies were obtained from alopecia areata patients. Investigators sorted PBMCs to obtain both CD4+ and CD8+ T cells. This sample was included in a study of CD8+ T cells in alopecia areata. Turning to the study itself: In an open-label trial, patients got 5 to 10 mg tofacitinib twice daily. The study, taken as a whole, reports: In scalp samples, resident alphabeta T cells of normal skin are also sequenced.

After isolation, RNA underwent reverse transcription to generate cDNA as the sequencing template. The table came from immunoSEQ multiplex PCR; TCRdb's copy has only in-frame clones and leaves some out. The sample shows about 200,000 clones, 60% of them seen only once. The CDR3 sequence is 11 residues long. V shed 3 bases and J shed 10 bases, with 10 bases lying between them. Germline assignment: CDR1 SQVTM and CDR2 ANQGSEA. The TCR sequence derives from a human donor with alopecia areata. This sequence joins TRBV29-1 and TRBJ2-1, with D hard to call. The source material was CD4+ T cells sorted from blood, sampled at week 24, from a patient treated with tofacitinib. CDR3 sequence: CSVDVVGEQFF. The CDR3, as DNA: TGCAGCGTTGACGTTGTGGGAGAGCAGTTCTTC.